This TCR beta chain originates from a study of blood T cells in healthy people across ages. For the second PCR, which ran for roughly 7 to 11 cycles, a sample-barcoded 5' primer and a J-beta primer mix were used. TCRdb reanalysed the 5' RACE reads using MiXCR and keeps one entry per CDR3 protein. The sample has roughly 1,500,000 distinct CDR3 sequences, roughly 32% seen once. The length of the CDR3 is 15 residues. CDR1 is KGHSH and CDR2 is LQKENI in the germline V gene. J was trimmed by 8 bases and V by 0 bases; bases with no gene match: 4. General study results and limits: As age increased, TCR beta diversity per million T cells fell in a roughly linear fashion.

This clonotype turned up a few times. What it binds is not known. The sequencing sample was made of blood. The receptor was isolated from a woman aged 25 to 45 in good health. This chain joins TRBV18 and TRBJ2-1; TRBD2 matches 10 bases. CDR3 nucleotide sequence: TGTGCCAGCTCACCACCCAGCGGGAGGGTCGATGAGCAGTTCTTC. It translates to CASSPPSGRVDEQFF.